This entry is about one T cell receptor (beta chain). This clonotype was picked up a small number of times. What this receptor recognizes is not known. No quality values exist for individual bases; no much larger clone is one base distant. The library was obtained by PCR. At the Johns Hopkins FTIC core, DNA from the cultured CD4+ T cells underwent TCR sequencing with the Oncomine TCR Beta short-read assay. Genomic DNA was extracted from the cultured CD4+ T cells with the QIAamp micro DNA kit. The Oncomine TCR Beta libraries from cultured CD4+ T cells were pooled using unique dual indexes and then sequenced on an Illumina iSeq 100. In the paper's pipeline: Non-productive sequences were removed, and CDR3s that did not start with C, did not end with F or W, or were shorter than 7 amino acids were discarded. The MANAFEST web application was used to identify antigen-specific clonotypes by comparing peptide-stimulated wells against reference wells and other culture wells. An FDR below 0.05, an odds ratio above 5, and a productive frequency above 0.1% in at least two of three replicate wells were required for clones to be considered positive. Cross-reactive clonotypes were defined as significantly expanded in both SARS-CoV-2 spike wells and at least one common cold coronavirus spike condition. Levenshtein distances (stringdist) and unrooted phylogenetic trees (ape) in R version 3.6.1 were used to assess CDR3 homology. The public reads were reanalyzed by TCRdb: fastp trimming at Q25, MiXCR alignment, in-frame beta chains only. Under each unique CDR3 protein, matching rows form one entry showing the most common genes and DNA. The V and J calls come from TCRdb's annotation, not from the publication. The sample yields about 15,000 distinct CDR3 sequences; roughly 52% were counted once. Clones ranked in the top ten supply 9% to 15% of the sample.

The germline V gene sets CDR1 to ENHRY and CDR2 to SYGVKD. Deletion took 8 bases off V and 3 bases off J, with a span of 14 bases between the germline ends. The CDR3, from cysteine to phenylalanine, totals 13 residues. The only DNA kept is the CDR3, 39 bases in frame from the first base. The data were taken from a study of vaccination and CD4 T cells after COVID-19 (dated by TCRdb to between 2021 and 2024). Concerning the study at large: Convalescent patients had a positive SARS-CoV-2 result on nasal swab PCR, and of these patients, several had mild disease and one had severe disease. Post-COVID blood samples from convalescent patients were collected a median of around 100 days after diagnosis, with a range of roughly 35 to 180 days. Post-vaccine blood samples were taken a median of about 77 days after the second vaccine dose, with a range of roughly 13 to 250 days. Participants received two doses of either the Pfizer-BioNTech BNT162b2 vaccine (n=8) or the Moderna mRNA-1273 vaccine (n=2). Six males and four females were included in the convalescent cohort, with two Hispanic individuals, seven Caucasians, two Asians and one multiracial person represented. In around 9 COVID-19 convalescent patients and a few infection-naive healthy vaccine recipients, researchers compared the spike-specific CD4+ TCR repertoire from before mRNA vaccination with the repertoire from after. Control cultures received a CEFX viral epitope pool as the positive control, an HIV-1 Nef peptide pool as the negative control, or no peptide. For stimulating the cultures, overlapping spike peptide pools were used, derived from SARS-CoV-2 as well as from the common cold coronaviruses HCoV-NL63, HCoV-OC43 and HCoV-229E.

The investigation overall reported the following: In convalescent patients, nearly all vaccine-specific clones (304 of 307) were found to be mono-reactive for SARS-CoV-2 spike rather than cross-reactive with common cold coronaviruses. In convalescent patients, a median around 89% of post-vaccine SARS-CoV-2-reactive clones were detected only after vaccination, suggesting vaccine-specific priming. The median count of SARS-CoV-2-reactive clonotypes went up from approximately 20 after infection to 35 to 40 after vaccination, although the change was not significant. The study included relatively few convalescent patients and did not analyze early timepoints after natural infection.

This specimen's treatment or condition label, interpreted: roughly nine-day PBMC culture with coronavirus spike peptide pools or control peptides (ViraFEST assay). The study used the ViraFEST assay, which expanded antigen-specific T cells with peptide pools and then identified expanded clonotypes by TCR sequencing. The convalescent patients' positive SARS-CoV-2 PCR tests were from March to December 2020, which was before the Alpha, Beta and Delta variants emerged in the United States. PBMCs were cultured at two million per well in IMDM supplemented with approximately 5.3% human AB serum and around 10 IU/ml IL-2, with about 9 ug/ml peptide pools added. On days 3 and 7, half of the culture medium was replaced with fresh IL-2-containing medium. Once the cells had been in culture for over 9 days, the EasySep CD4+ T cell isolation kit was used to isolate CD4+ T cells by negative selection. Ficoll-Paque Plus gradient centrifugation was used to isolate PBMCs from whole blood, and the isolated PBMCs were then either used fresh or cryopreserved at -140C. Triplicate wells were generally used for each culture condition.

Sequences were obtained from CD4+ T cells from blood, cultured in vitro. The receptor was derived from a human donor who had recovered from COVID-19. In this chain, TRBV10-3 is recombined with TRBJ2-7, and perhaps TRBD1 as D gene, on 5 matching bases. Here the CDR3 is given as CAIGHSRGYEQYF. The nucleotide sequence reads TGTGCCATCGGTCACAGTAGGGGCTACGAGCAGTACTTC.